Sequencing of this TCR beta chain was carried out in a study of T cell responses to AZD1222 COVID-19 vaccine. Looking at the study overall: Second-dose schedules of about 4 or about 12 weeks were combined. General observations from the study: Targeting of unmutated variant regions was reportedly seen in nearly half of spike-specific TCRs. Samples come after the peak T cell response, not at day 14. It was only six AZD1222 recipients who were seropositive at baseline.

This CDR3 has 12 residues. Germline CDR1 reads SGHAT; CDR2 reads FQNNGV. The junction had 5 bases not matched to a gene; V was cut back by 0 bases and J by 13 bases. Assay: immunoSEQ multiplex PCR; the TCRdb copy retains only in-frame clones and omits some. The table lists 99,000 or so clones, over 70% of them singletons, with more than 8% in the top ten. As regards this clone: No antigen is known for it.

The sequences come from peripheral blood, collected on day 0 of AZD1222 vaccination. The chain carries TRBV11-2 and TRBJ1-2; TRBD1 agrees at 7 bases. The source of this sequence is an adult in good health. The CDR3 loop reads CASSLDRGLITF. CDR3 bases: TGTGCCAGCAGCTTAGATAGGGGGCTTATCACCTTC. Based on the CDR3 plus reference TRBV11-2 and TRBJ1-2, the full variable domain is EAGVAQSPRYKIIEKRQSVAFWCNPISGHATLYWYQQILGQGPKLLIQFQNNGVVDDSQLPKDRFSAERLKGVDSTLKIQPAKLEDSAVYLCASSLDRGLITFGSGTRLTVV.